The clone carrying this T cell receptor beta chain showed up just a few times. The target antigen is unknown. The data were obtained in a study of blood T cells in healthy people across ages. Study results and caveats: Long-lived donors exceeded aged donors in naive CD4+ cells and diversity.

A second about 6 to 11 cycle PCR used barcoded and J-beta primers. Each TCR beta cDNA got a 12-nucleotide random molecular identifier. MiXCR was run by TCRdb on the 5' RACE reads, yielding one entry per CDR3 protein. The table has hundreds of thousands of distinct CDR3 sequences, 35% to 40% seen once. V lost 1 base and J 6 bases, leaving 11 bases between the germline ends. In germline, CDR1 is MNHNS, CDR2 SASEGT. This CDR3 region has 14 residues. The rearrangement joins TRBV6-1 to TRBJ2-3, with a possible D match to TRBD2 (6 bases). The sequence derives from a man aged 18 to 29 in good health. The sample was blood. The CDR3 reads CASSEGLVGDTQYF. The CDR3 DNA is TGTGCCAGCAGTGAAGGACTAGTAGGGGATACGCAGTATTTT.